This T cell receptor (beta chain) was observed in a study of metastatic and nonmetastatic thyroid tumors. Source study methods: CDR3 differences across clinicopathological groups were used to build a distant-metastasis classifier for papillary thyroid cancer. TCRdb reprocessed the PCR reads using MiXCR. The V and J calls come from TCRdb's annotation, not from the publication. The table lists some 55,000 clones, approximately 22% of them singletons. Germline CDR1 and CDR2: SGHRS and YFSETQ. V lost 0 bases, J lost 3 bases, and 9 bases stayed unmatched. This CDR3 region has 17 residues. Each patient came to thyroid surgery without any prior treatment (of any kind).

This rearrangement joins TRBV5-1 to TRBJ2-1; 7 bases agree with TRBD2. The source material was blood. The sequence was obtained from a female donor with papillary thyroid cancer or a benign thyroid nodule (not recorded which). Some clones in this sample may be carry-over from other donors' samples. DNA of the CDR3: TGCGCCAGCAGCTTGGGGGATAGCGGGCCCTACTACAATGAGCAGTTCTTC. It specifies CASSLGDSGPYYNEQFF.